The 20 T cell receptor beta chains given below trace back to one sample, sequenced in a study of early T cells in non-severe SARS-CoV-2 infection. MiXCR, run by TCRdb on the 5' RACE reads, gives a single entry per CDR3 protein. The sample lists tens of thousands of distinct CDR3 sequences, approximately 12% seen once, with about 4.4% in the top ten. The material was whole blood, obtained at baseline. The receptors derive from an adult who was a healthcare worker with PCR-confirmed SARS-CoV-2 infection or an uninfected control (not recorded which).

This clonotype was picked up a small number of times. The chain couples TRBV3-1 to TRBJ1-6; D not resolved. Trimming removed 4 bases from V and 8 bases from J, with 12 bases in between. CDR3 size: 14 residues. CDR1 and CDR2 (germline): LGHDT, YNNKEL (reference sequence). CDR3 nucleotides: TGTGCCAGCAGCCGCCGAGGTGCGGATTCACCCCTCCACTTT. Residues: CASSRRGADSPLHF.

The chain recombines TRBV6-6 with TRBJ2-7, with D tentatively TRBD1 (5 bases). Germline values: CDR1 MNHNY, CDR2 SVGAGI (reference sequence). V was cut by 5 bases and J by 4 bases, with 15 bases left in between. The CDR3 has 14 residues. DNA of the CDR3: TGTGCCAGCAGTCCCCTCCAGGGTCCGTACGAGCAGTACTTC. It encodes CASSPLQGPYEQYF.

A few counts support this clonotype. The chain joins TRBV11-3 to TRBJ2-4; D is unresolved. V lost 3 bases and J 4 bases, leaving 7 bases between the germline ends. The V gene's germline CDR1 is SGHNT and CDR2 YENEEA. The CDR3 length is 13 residues. CDR3 amino acids: CASSLVEKNIQYF. In DNA, the CDR3 is TGTGCCAGCAGCTTGGTGGAGAAAAACATTCAGTACTTC.

This clonotype has at least ten counts. The chain has TRBV5-4 and TRBJ2-1; 12 nucleotides agree with TRBD2. The J segment lost 4 bases and the V segment lost 3 bases, leaving 5 bases of the junction unmatched. Germline V CDR1 and CDR2: SGHNT, YYREEE (reference sequence). The length of the CDR3 is 16 residues. The CDR3 DNA sequence: TGTGCCAGCAGCTGGAGACTAGCGGGGGTGTACAATGAGCAGTTCTTC. Translated: CASSWRLAGVYNEQFF. Variable domain in full (rest from reference TRBV5-4 and TRBJ2-1): ETGVTQSPTHLIKTRGQQVTLRCSSQSGHNTVSWYQQALGQGPQFIFQYYREEENGRGNFPPRFSGLQFPNYSSELNVNALELDDSALYLCASSWRLAGVYNEQFFGPGTRLTVL.

This clonotype was counted a few times. The V gene is TRBV7-9, the J gene TRBJ1-1; 10 positions agree with TRBD1. Germline V lookup: CDR1 SEHNR, CDR2 FQNEAQ (reference sequence). V trimming: 2 bases; J trimming: 4 bases; junction bases outside the gene matches: 19. The CDR3 contains 20 residues. CDR3 sequence: CASSLSGPTGTGAGSTEAFF. The CDR3, as DNA: TGTGCCAGCAGCTTATCAGGGCCCACCGGGACAGGGGCGGGTAGCACTGAAGCTTTCTTT.

This chain connects TRBV4-2 to TRBJ1-2; perhaps TRBD1 as D (5 bases). The V gene's germline CDR1 is LGHNA and CDR2 YNFKEQ. With 1 base removed from V and 6 bases from J, the gap between germline ends came to 9 bases. The CDR3 runs 13 residues. CDR3: CASSQVSGDGYTF. The CDR3, as DNA: TGTGCCAGCAGCCAAGTGTCGGGGGATGGCTACACCTTC.

The chain employs TRBV29-1 and TRBJ2-5; 12 nucleotides align to TRBD2. V gave up 5 bases and J gave up 7 bases; unmatched junction bases: 14. CDR1 is SQVTM and CDR2 is ANQGSEA in the germline V gene. This CDR3 is built from 16 residues. The CDR3 loop reads CSVSTLLAGGEGTQYF. As DNA, the CDR3 is TGCAGCGTTTCCACACTACTAGCGGGGGGCGAAGGGACCCAGTACTTC.

There are a few counts of this clonotype. The rearrangement uses TRBV7-2 and TRBJ2-1; D perhaps matches TRBD1 (5 bases). CDR3 length: 13 amino acids. Germline CDR1 is SGHTA and CDR2 is FQGNSA. V lost 5 bases and J lost 9, with 14 bases in between. The DNA of the CDR3 is TGTGCCAGCAGCCTTGGACGTCAGGGTGAGCAGTTCTTC. It is translated as CASSLGRQGEQFF.

This clonotype was seen more than once but under ten times. The chain recombines TRBV4-2 with TRBJ1-2; no clear D gene. The CDR3 length is 13 residues. Trimming removed 3 bases from V and 4 bases from J, with 9 bases in between. Germline V gene data show CDR1 as LGHNA and CDR2 as YNFKEQ. CDR3 bases: TGTGCCAGCAGCCATAGGGAGCGCTATGGCTACACCTTC. Translated, it gives CASSHRERYGYTF.

The chain carries TRBV28 and TRBJ2-4; D remains ambiguous. The CDR3 consists of 12 residues. Per the germline V gene, CDR1 is MDHEN and CDR2 is SYDVKM. V shed 2 bases and J shed 5 bases, with 4 bases lying between them. The CDR3 region has the DNA TGTGCCAGCAGTTTAAGGGAAAACATTCAGTACTTC. Translating gives CASSLRENIQYF. Together with reference TRBV28 and TRBJ2-4, the CDR3 gives the full variable domain: DVKVTQSSRYLVKRTGEKVFLECVQDMDHENMFWYRQDPGLGLRLIYFSYDVKMKEKGDIPEGYSVSREKKERFSLILESASTNQTSMYLCASSLRENIQYFGAGTRLSVL.

At least ten counts were recorded for this clonotype. The chain employs TRBV28 and TRBJ1-5; no reliable D call. V dropped 2 bases and J dropped 9 bases, with 8 bases sitting between them. Germline lookup yields CDR1 MDHEN and CDR2 SYDVKM. The CDR3 is 12 residues long. CDR3 sequence (DNA): TGTGCCAGCAGTTTAAGCCTGGGGCCCCAGCATTTT. Protein: CASSLSLGPQHF.

This clonotype has only a few counts. The chain recombines TRBV7-6 with TRBJ2-3; 12 positions match TRBD2. Germline assignment: CDR1 SGHVS and CDR2 FNYEAQ. This CDR3 is 18 amino acids long. Germline trimming cut 4 bases from V and 2 bases from J; bases unmatched to any gene: 10. The CDR3 region has the DNA TGTGCCAGCAGCTCCCCCCTCGGACTAGCGGGACCCACAGATACGCAGTATTTT. Protein sequence: CASSSPLGLAGPTDTQYF. The whole variable domain, remainder taken from reference TRBV7-6 and TRBJ2-3, is GAGVSQSPRYKVTKRGQDVALRCDPISGHVSLYWYRQALGQGPEFLTYFNYEAQQDKSGLPNDRFSAERPEGSISTLTIQRTEQRDSAMYRCASSSPLGLAGPTDTQYFGPGTRLTVL.

This clonotype showed up just a few times. This chain connects TRBV9 to TRBJ2-1; D may be TRBD2 (5 bases). Trimming cost V 1 base and J 0 bases, with 8 bases left between them. The CDR3 is 15 amino acids. Per the germline V gene, CDR1 is SGDLS and CDR2 is YYNGEE. Here the CDR3 DNA reads TGTGCCAGCAGCGTAAGAGGGATCTCCTACAATGAGCAGTTCTTC. The encoded protein is CASSVRGISYNEQFF.

This clonotype was seen only a few times. This rearrangement joins TRBV6-6 to TRBJ1-1, with D uncertain. In germline, CDR1 is MNHNY, CDR2 SVGAGI (reference sequence). The CDR3 sequence is 10 residues long. V shed 2 bases and J shed 5 bases, with 0 bases lying between them. Written as DNA, the CDR3 is TGTGCCAGCAGTTACACTGAAGCTTTCTTT. Protein: CASSYTEAFF.

This clonotype was detected only a few times. The rearrangement joins TRBV10-3 to TRBJ1-1; TRBD1 might be the D (6 bases). With 3 bases removed from V and 4 bases from J, the gap between germline ends came to 15 bases. The CDR3 covers 15 residues. The germline CDR1 and CDR2 sequences are ENHRY and SYGVKD. CDR3 nucleotides: TGTGCCATCAGTGACCCGACAGGTCGGGGCACTGAAGCTTTCTTT. Residues: CAISDPTGRGTEAFF.

This chain links TRBV20-1 with TRBJ2-1; D gene ambiguous. The CDR3 is 12 amino acids. Per the germline V gene, CDR1 is DFQATT and CDR2 is SNEGSKA (reference sequence). The V and J ends lost 1 base and 10 bases respectively, with 11 bases between them. This chain's CDR3 is CSARGERGEQFF. The CDR3 DNA reads TGCAGTGCTAGAGGAGAGCGAGGAGAGCAGTTCTTC.

This clonotype was seen a handful of times. The CDR3 DNA reads TGTGCCAGCAGCTTGGGGGGGCCCCTTCTCGATAGCAATCAGCCCCAGCATTTT. Translating it yields CASSLGGPLLDSNQPQHF. J is TRBJ1-5 and V is TRBV5-6; possibly TRBD1 for D (6 bases). Trimming left V 0 bases short and J 0 bases short, with 16 bases between. This CDR3 has 18 amino acids. The germline CDR1 and CDR2 sequences are SGHDT and YYEEEE.

This sequence joins TRBV5-1 and TRBJ2-1; D remains ambiguous. Germline V gene lookup returns CDR1 SGHRS and CDR2 YFSETQ. The germline V and J ends were trimmed by 3 bases and 8 bases, with 6 bases remaining between them. There are 11 residues in the CDR3. The CDR3 coding sequence is TGCGCCAGCAGCTCACTGGATGAGCAGTTCTTC. This encodes CASSSLDEQFF.

The chain recombines TRBV20-1 with TRBJ2-1, with TRBD2 matching 10 bases. Germline V gene sequence: CDR1 DFQATT, CDR2 SNEGSKA (reference sequence). The CDR3 sequence is 15 residues long. The V and J ends lost 5 bases and 1 base, in that order; junction bases with no gene match: 5. CDR3 coding DNA: TGCAGTGCTCGGAGCGGGAGGGCGTCCTACAATGAGCAGTTCTTC. Translation: CSARSGRASYNEQFF.

V and J are TRBV9 and TRBJ2-7; weak D call: TRBD1 (6 bases). The CDR3 is 17 amino acids. Germline V gene data show CDR1 as SGDLS and CDR2 as YYNGEE. V lost 2 bases and J lost 0, with 18 bases in between. CDR3 residues: CASSVGARDTDSYEQYF. As DNA, the CDR3 is TGTGCCAGCAGCGTCGGGGCCCGGGACACAGACTCCTACGAGCAGTACTTC.